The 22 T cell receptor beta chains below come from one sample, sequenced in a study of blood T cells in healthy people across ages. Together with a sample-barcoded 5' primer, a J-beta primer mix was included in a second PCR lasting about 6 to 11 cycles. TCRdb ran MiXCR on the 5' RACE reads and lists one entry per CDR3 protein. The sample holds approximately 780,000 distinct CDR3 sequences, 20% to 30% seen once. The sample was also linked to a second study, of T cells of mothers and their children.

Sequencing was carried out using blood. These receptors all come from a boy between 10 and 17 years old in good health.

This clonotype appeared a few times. This CDR3 is CSAREGASGTPLAREQFF. The CDR3 nucleotides are TGCAGTGCTAGAGAGGGGGCTAGCGGGACCCCGTTAGCGCGTGAGCAGTTCTTC. J is TRBJ2-1 and V is TRBV20-1; 9 bases match TRBD2. Trimming at V came to 0 bases and at J to 9 bases, leaving 18 bases not matched to a gene. The CDR3 sequence is 18 residues long. From germline, CDR1 is DFQATT and CDR2 SNEGSKA (reference sequence).

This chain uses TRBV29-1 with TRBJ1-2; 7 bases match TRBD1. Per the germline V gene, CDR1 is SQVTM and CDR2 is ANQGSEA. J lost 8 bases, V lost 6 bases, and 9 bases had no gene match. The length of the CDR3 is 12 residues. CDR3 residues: CSVATGSRGYTF. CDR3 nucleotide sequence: TGCAGCGTAGCGACAGGGAGTCGGGGCTACACCTTC.

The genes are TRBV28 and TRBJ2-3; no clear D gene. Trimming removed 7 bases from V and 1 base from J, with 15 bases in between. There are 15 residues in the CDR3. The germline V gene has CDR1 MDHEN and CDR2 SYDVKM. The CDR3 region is CASTQRGSGTDTQYF. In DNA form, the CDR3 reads TGTGCCAGCACCCAGAGAGGTTCCGGCACAGATACGCAGTATTTT.

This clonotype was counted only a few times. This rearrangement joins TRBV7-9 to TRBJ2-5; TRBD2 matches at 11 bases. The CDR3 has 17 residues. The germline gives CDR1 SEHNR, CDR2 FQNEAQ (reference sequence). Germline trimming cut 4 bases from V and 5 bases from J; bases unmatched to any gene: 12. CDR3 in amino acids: CASSSPLAGGLRETQYF. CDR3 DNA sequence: TGTGCCAGCAGCTCCCCCCTAGCGGGGGGCCTGCGGGAGACCCAGTACTTC.

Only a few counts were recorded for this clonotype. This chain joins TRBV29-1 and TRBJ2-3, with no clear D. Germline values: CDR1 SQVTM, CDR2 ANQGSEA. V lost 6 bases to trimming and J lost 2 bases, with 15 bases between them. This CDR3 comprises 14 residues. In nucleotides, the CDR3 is TGCAGCGTCCTTTTAAACCACCTCACAGATACGCAGTATTTT. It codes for CSVLLNHLTDTQYF.

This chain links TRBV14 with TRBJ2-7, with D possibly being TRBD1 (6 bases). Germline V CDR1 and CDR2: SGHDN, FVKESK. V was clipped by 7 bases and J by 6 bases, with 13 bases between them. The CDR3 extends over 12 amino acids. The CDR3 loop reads CASNYRDGEQYF. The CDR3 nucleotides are TGTGCCAGCAACTACAGGGATGGCGAGCAGTACTTC. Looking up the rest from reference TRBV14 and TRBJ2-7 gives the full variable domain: EAGVTQFPSHSVIEKGQTVTLRCDPISGHDNLYWYRRVMGKEIKFLLHFVKESKQDESGMPNNRFLAERTGGTYSTLKVQPAELEDSGVYFCASNYRDGEQYFGPGTRLTVT.

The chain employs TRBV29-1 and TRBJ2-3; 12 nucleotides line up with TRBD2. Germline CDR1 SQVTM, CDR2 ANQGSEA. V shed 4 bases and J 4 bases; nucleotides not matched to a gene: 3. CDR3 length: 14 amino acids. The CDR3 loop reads CSVGLAGGADTQYF. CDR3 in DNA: TGCAGCGTTGGGCTAGCGGGGGGGGCAGATACGCAGTATTTT.

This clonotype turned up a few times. CDR3 bases: TGTGCCAGCAGCCACGGGACTACCGATTGGGAGACCCAGTACTTC. Translation: CASSHGTTDWETQYF. The rearrangement links TRBV14 to TRBJ2-5; 7 bases line up with TRBD2. The CDR3 has 15 residues. CDR1 is SGHDN and CDR2 is FVKESK in the germline V gene. V shed 3 bases and J 5 bases; nucleotides not matched to a gene: 9.

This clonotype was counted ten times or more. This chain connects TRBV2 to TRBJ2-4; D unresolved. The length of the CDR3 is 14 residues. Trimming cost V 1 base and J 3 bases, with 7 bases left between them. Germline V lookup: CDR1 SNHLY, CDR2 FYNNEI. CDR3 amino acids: CASSEVLGKNIQYF. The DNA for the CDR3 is TGTGCCAGCAGTGAAGTCCTCGGCAAAAACATTCAGTACTTC.

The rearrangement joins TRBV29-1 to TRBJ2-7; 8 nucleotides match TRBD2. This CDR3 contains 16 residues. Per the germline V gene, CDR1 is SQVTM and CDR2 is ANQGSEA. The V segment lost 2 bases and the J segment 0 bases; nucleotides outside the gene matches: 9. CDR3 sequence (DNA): TGCAGCGTTGAAATGGGGGCTAGCGGGCTCTCCTACGAGCAGTACTTC. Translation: CSVEMGASGLSYEQYF.

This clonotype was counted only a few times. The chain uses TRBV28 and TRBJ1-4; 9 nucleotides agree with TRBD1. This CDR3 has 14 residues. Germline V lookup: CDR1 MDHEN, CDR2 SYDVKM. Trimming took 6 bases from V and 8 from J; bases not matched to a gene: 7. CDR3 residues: CASSYRGLQEKLFF. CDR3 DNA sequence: TGTGCCAGCAGCTACAGGGGGCTTCAGGAAAAACTGTTTTTT. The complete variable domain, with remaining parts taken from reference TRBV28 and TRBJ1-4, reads DVKVTQSSRYLVKRTGEKVFLECVQDMDHENMFWYRQDPGLGLRLIYFSYDVKMKEKGDIPEGYSVSREKKERFSLILESASTNQTSMYLCASSYRGLQEKLFFGSGTQLSVL.

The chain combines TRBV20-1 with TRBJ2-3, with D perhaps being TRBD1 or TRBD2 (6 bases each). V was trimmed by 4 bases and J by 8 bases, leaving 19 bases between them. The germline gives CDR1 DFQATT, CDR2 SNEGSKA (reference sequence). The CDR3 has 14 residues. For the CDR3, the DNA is TGCAGTGCTAAAGGTTGGCCGGGGGCGGGTACGCAGTATTTT. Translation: CSAKGWPGAGTQYF.

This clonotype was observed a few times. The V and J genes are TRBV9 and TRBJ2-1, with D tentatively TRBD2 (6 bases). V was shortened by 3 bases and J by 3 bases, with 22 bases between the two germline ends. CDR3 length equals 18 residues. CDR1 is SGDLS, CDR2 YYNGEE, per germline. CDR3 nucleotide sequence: TGTGCCAGCAGCGAACGGGCGTTCCAGGAGGGCCACTACAATGAGCAGTTCTTC. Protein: CASSERAFQEGHYNEQFF.

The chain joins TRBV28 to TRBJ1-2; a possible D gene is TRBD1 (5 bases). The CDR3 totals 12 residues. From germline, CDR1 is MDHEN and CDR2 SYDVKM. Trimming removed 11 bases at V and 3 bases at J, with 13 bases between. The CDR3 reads CALKSRDYGYTF. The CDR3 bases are TGTGCCTTGAAAAGCAGGGACTATGGCTACACCTTC.

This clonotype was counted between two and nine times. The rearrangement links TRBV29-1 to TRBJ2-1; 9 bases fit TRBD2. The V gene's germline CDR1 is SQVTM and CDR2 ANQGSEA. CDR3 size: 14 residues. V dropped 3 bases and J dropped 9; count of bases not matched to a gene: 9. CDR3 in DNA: TGCAGCGTTGAGGGGGCGGCGCGGGGGGGTGAGCAGTTCTTC. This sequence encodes CSVEGAARGGEQFF.

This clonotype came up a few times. CDR3: CASSEEGSPRETQYF. CDR3 DNA: TGCGCCAGCAGTGAGGAAGGGAGCCCCAGGGAGACCCAGTACTTC. The rearrangement uses TRBV10-2 and TRBJ2-1; tentative D call: TRBD2 (5 bases). With the DNA end fitting TRBJ2-5 better, the J assignment may be wrong. CDR3 size: 15 residues. Germline values: CDR1 WSHSY, CDR2 SAAADI.

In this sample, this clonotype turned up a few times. The chain's CDR3 is CASRGTQYF. CDR3 coding DNA: TGTGCCTCTAGGGGGACCCAGTACTTC. This chain links TRBV27 with TRBJ2-5, with D possibly TRBD1 on 5 matching bases. CDR1 is MNHEY and CDR2 is SMNVEV in the germline V gene (reference sequence). V was trimmed by 11 bases and J by 7 bases, leaving 8 bases between them. The length of the CDR3 is 9 residues.

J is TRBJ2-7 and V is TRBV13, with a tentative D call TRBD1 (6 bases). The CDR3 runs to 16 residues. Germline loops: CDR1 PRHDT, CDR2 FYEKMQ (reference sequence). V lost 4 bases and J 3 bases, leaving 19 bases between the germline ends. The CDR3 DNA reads TGTGCCAGCAGCTCGACCGGGACACGGCCACACTACGAGCAGTACTTC. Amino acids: CASSSTGTRPHYEQYF.

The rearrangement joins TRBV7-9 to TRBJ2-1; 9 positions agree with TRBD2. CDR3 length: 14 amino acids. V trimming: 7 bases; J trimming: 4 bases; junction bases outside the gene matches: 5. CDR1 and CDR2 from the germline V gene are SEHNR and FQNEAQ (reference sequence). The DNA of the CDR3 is TGTGCCAGCACCGCGGGGGGGCCTTACAATGAGCAGTTCTTC. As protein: CASTAGGPYNEQFF.

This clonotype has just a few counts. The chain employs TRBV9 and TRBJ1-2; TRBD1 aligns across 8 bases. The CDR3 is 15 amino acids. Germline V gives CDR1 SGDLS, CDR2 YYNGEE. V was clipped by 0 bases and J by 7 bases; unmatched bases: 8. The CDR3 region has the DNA TGTGCCAGCAGCGTAGACCAGGGGGCGCTTCCTGGCTACACCTTC. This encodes CASSVDQGALPGYTF.

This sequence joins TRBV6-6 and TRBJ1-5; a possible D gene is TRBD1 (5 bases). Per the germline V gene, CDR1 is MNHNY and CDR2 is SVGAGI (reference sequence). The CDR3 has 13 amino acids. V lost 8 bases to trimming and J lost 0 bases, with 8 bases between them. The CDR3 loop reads CASQGGSNQPQHF. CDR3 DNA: TGTGCCAGCCAGGGAGGTAGCAATCAGCCCCAGCATTTT.

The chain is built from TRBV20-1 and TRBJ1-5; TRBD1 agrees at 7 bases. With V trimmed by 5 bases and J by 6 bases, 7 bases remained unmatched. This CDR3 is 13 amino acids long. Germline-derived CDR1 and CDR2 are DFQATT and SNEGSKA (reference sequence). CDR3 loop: CSAGVDRVQPQHF. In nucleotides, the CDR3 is TGCAGTGCTGGAGTTGACAGGGTTCAGCCCCAGCATTTT.